A selection of T cell receptor beta chains follows, all from one sample in a study of blood T cells in healthy people across ages. TCRdb itself ran the 5' RACE reads through MiXCR, one entry per CDR3 protein. This sample yields 650,000 to 1,000,000 distinct CDR3 sequences, of which about 34% are seen a single time; about an eighth belongs to the top ten. Sequenced input: blood. The receptors shown here come from a man in his late teens or twenties in good health. The CDR3 runs from the conserved cysteine through the conserved F or W. D genes are given only for firm matches. Part of the rows lack a size; the others show once, few, many or a class for expanded clones.

j_call	clone_size	v_call	d_call	cdr3_aa	cdr3_nt
TRBJ1-1	once	TRBV7-9	TRBD1	CASSPRQGPNMEAFF	TGTGCCAGCAGCCCGAGACAGGGCCCAAATATGGAAGCTTTCTTT
TRBJ1-6	-	TRBV20-1	-	CSAVGVGNSPLHF	TGCAGTGCAGTTGGGGTGGGTAATTCACCCCTCCACTTT
TRBJ1-1	-	TRBV10-3	TRBD1	CAISESKTGMNTEAFF	TGTGCCATCAGTGAGTCGAAGACAGGGATGAACACTGAAGCTTTCTTT
TRBJ2-1	many	TRBV5-1	-	CASSLALQKYNEQFF	TGCGCCAGCAGCTTGGCACTACAGAAATACAATGAGCAGTTCTTC
TRBJ1-5	-	TRBV2	TRBD1	CASSESWDSNQPQHF	TGTGCCAGCAGTGAATCGTGGGACAGTAATCAGCCCCAGCATTTT
TRBJ1-5	few	TRBV19	TRBD1	CASTRVQGAPNQPQHF	TGTGCCAGTACCAGAGTACAGGGGGCCCCCAATCAGCCCCAGCATTTT
TRBJ1-5	few	TRBV30	-	CAWSSRGGSSQPQHF	TGTGCCTGGAGTTCCCGGGGAGGGAGCAGCCAGCCCCAGCATTTT
TRBJ2-3	few	TRBV7-2	-	CASSWAADTQYF	TGTGCCAGCAGCTGGGCCGCAGATACGCAGTATTTT
TRBJ1-2	many	TRBV12-3/TRBV12-4	-	CASRVGPATDGYTF	TGTGCCAGCAGAGTAGGACCCGCCACCGATGGCTACACCTTC
TRBJ1-4	-	TRBV20-1	-	CSARWQGGGEKLFF	TGCAGTGCTAGGTGGCAGGGAGGTGGTGAAAAACTGTTTTTT
TRBJ1-6	many	TRBV7-2	-	CASSLEVVRAPLHF	TGTGCCAGCAGCTTAGAAGTCGTCCGAGCACCCCTCCACTTT
TRBJ2-3	many	TRBV20-1	TRBD2	CSARDITSGGEGTQYF	TGCAGTGCTAGAGATATTACAAGCGGGGGTGAGGGTACGCAGTATTTT
TRBJ1-2	many	TRBV29-1	-	CSAYARGYTF	TGCAGCGCCTACGCCCGGGGCTACACCTTC
TRBJ2-1	-	TRBV5-4	-	CASSLKAPETQFF	TGTGCCAGCAGCCTTAAAGCCCCAGAGACCCAGTTCTTC
TRBJ1-4	-	TRBV12-3/TRBV12-4	-	CASSPNMGEREKLFF	TGTGCCAGCAGCCCCAATATGGGTGAAAGGGAAAAACTGTTTTTT
TRBJ2-7	-	TRBV10-3	-	CAIRPGGEYNEQYF	TGTGCCATCAGACCCGGGGGAGAGTACAATGAGCAGTACTTC
TRBJ2-5	few	TRBV5-1	-	CASSFSYGGTQETQYF	TGCGCCAGCAGCTTCAGTTATGGGGGGACTCAGGAGACCCAGTACTTC
TRBJ2-1	-	TRBV7-2	-	CAGTQDGIEQFF	TGTGCCGGTACCCAGGATGGGATTGAGCAGTTCTTC
TRBJ1-2	few	TRBV20-1	-	CSGVQGTDGYTF	TGCAGCGGCGTCCAGGGGACCGATGGCTACACCTTC
TRBJ2-1	-	TRBV20-1	TRBD1	CSADTTGTSYNEQFF	TGCAGTGCCGACACGACAGGGACCTCCTACAATGAGCAGTTCTTC
TRBJ2-3	few	TRBV12-3/TRBV12-4	TRBD2	CATLTSGGPPDTQYF	TGTGCCACCCTGACTAGCGGGGGCCCGCCGGATACGCAGTATTTT
TRBJ2-5	-	TRBV7-2	-	CASSLAHRDGATQYF	TGTGCCAGCAGCTTAGCGCACAGGGACGGGGCGACCCAGTACTTC
TRBJ1-2	few	TRBV12-3/TRBV12-4	-	CASGIRGGFYGYTF	TGTGCCAGCGGAATAAGGGGGGGGTTCTATGGCTACACCTTC
TRBJ2-1	-	TRBV29-1	TRBD2	CSATRFQRGREQFF	TGCAGCGCCACTAGATTCCAGCGGGGCCGGGAGCAGTTCTTC
TRBJ2-7	-	TRBV20-1	-	CGASISYEQYF	TGCGGTGCTAGCATTTCCTACGAGCAGTACTTC
TRBJ2-5	many	TRBV4-2	-	CASSQDRGPQETQYF	TGTGCCAGCAGCCAAGATCGCGGACCTCAAGAGACCCAGTACTTC
TRBJ2-1	-	TRBV28	TRBD1	CASSLGTGPIQGTGGFEQFF	TGTGCCAGCAGTTTAGGTACAGGACCTATACAGGGGACAGGAGGGTTCGAGCAGTTCTTC
TRBJ1-1	few	TRBV29-1	TRBD1	CSVAGTGGEAFF	TGCAGCGTGGCAGGGACAGGGGGCGAGGCTTTCTTT
TRBJ2-1	-	TRBV4-1	TRBD2	CASSRVAGADNEQFF	TGCGCCAGCAGCCGAGTAGCGGGGGCCGACAATGAGCAGTTCTTC
TRBJ2-7	-	TRBV20-1	TRBD2	CSASSGGPEQYF	TGCAGTGCTAGCTCGGGGGGGCCCGAGCAGTACTTC
TRBJ1-4	-	TRBV6-1	-	CASSARSFPNEKLFF	TGTGCCAGCAGTGCCCGGTCGTTTCCTAATGAAAAACTGTTTTTT
TRBJ2-3	few	TRBV4-1	-	CASSQESGRGTDTQYF	TGCGCCAGCAGCCAAGAATCCGGGCGGGGCACAGATACGCAGTATTTT
TRBJ1-1	-	TRBV5-1	-	CASSLGLGRDTEAFF	TGCGCCAGCAGCTTGGGATTGGGTAGGGACACTGAAGCTTTCTTT
TRBJ1-1	few	TRBV5-1	TRBD1	CASSPGTGGMVRRNTEAFF	TGCGCCAGCAGCCCCGGGACAGGGGGCATGGTAAGAAGGAACACTGAAGCTTTCTTT
TRBJ2-7	many	TRBV7-2	TRBD2	CASSPKAGGRHEQYF	TGTGCCAGCAGCCCTAAAGCGGGGGGGAGGCACGAGCAGTACTTC
TRBJ1-6	many	TRBV12-3/TRBV12-4	-	CASSSAIQTRSPLHF	TGTGCCAGCAGTTCCGCCATACAGACGAGGTCACCCCTCCACTTT
TRBJ2-3	few	TRBV13	TRBD2	CASSSKSGVADTQYF	TGTGCCAGCAGCTCCAAGAGCGGGGTTGCAGATACGCAGTATTTT
TRBJ2-6	-	TRBV10-3	-	CAISEYREATSGANVLTF	TGTGCCATCAGTGAGTACAGGGAGGCCACCTCTGGGGCCAACGTCCTGACTTTC
TRBJ1-1	few	TRBV7-8	-	CASSIRVGPGTEAFF	TGTGCCAGCAGCATCCGTGTTGGGCCGGGCACTGAAGCTTTCTTT
TRBJ2-3	few	TRBV7-9	-	CASSLISRAPDTQYF	TGTGCCAGCAGCTTAATTTCCCGGGCCCCAGATACGCAGTATTTT
TRBJ2-3	-	TRBV5-1	-	CASSLGGPAVTDTQYF	TGCGCCAGCAGCTTGGGGGGACCCGCGGTAACAGATACGCAGTATTTT
TRBJ2-7	-	TRBV4-1	TRBD2	CASSQLVGGGGANNEQYF	TGCGCCAGCAGCCAGTTGGTAGGGGGCGGGGGGGCGAACAATGAGCAGTACTTC